The sequence of this T cell receptor (beta chain) was determined in a study of cytomegalovirus exposure and HLA in healthy donors. General study results and limits: As a later analysis revealed, the rate of TCR association differed by HLA locus, with DRB1 most and HLA-C fewest. Presence/absence comparisons presumed near-even sequencing depth among donors.

Germline assignment: CDR1 MNHEY and CDR2 SMNVEV (reference sequence). The CDR3 has 14 residues. With 5 bases clipped from V and 4 bases from J, the junction kept 6 bases outside the gene matches. PCR primers comprised 60 Vbeta and 13 Jbeta primers. Method: immunoSEQ multiplex PCR; TCRdb's copy keeps in-frame clones and lacks some. Of more than 200,000 clones in the sample, approximately 83% were seen once. This clone is a singleton in its sample. Its antigen is not known. The receptor comes from a girl aged 10 to 17 in good health and CMV-seronegative. Sequenced input: PBMCs. The chain employs TRBV27 and TRBJ1-2; 8 positions agree with TRBD1. CDR3 sequence: CASSATGATYGYTF. CDR3 nucleotides: TGTGCCAGCAGTGCGACAGGGGCCACCTATGGCTACACCTTC.